The present T cell receptor (beta chain) was sequenced within a study of blood T cell repertoires in COVID-19. Looking at the study overall: Italy, Spain and the United States were the sources of the convalescent and acute COVID-19 samples. Sources were T cells, B-cell-depleted T cells, or PBMCs; the material itself was cDNA or gDNA.

The V segment lost 6 bases and the J segment 7 bases; nucleotides outside the gene matches: 8. The germline V gene encodes CDR1 MDHEN and CDR2 SYDVKM. The CDR3 runs 13 residues. Methods used by the authors: Reference gene primer amplification yielded estimated nucleated cell counts. Data came from immunoSEQ multiplex PCR; TCRdb stores just in-frame clones and leaves some out. That table gives V, J and clone size, and the DNA gave D and trimming. Of 50,000 to 70,000 clones detected, 80% to 90% appear once; the ten largest clones hold roughly 8%. The clonotype comes from a woman in her 70s with active COVID-19. Sequenced material: peripheral blood. V is TRBV28 and J is TRBJ2-7, with TRBD2 identical over 8 bases. In DNA form, the CDR3 reads TGTGCCAGCAGCCGGGGGGGCGCGGGGGAGCAGTACTTC. As protein: CASSRGGAGEQYF.